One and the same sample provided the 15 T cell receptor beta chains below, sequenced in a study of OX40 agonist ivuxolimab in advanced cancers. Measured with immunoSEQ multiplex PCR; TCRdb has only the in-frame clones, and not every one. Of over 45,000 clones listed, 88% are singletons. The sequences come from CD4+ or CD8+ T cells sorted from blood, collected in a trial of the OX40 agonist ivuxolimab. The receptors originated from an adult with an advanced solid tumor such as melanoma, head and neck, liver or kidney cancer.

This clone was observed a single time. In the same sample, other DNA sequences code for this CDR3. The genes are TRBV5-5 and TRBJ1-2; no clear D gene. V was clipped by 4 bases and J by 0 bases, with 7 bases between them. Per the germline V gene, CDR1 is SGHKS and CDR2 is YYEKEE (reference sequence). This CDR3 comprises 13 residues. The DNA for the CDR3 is TGTGCCAGCAGCCCGCAGGCTAACTATGGCTACACCTTC. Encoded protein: CASSPQANYGYTF.

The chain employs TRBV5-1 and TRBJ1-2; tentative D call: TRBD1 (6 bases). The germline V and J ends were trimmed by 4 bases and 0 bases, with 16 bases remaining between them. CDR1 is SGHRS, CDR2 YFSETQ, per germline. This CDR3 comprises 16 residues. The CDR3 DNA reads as TGCGCCAGCAGCACCGGTACCAGGGGCCCTAACTATGGCTACACCTTC. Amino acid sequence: CASSTGTRGPNYGYTF.

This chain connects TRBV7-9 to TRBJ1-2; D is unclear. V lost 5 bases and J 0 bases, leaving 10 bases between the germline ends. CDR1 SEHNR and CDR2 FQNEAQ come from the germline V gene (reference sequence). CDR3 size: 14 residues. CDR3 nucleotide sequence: TGTGCCAGCAGCACCAAGATTACTAACTATGGCTACACCTTC. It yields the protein CASSTKITNYGYTF.

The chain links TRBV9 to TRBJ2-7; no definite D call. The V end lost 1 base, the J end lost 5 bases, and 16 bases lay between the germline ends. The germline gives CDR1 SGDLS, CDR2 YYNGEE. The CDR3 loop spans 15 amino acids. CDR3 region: CASSVIPTGRDEQYF. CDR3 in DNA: TGTGCCAGCAGCGTAATCCCGACCGGTCGCGACGAGCAGTACTTC.

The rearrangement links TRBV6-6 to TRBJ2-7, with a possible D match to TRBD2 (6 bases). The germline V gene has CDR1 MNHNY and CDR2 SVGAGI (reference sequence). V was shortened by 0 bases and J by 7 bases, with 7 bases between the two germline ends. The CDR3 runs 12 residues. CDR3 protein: CASSYSGGEQYF. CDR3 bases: TGTGCCAGCAGTTACTCAGGAGGGGAGCAGTACTTC.

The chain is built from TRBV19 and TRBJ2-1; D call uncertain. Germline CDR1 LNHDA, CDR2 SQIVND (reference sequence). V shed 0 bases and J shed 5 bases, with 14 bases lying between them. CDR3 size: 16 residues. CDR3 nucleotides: TGTGCCAGTAGTATAGATATTGTACAAGCCAACAATGAGCAGTTCTTC. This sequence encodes CASSIDIVQANNEQFF.

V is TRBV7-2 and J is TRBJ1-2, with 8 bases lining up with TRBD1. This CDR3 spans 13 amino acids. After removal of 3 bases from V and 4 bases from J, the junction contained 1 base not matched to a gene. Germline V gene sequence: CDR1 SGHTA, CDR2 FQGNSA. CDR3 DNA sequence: TGTGCCAGCAGCTTTACAGGGGGCTATGGCTACACCTTC. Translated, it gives CASSFTGGYGYTF.

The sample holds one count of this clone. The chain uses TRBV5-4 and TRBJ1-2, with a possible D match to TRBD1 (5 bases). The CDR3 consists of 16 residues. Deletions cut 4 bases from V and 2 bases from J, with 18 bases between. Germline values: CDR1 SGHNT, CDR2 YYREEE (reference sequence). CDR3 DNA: TGTGCCAGCAGCCCTGGGACCGTTAGTAGAAACTATGGCTACACCTTC. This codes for CASSPGTVSRNYGYTF. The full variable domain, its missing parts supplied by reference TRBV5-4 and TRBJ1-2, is ETGVTQSPTHLIKTRGQQVTLRCSSQSGHNTVSWYQQALGQGPQFIFQYYREEENGRGNFPPRFSGLQFPNYSSELNVNALELDDSALYLCASSPGTVSRNYGYTFGSGTRLTVV.

The CDR3 DNA follows: TGTGCCAGCAGCTTAGCAGGACAGGGTGGCTACACCTTC. It is translated as CASSLAGQGGYTF. J is TRBJ1-2 and V is TRBV7-8; 8 bases align to TRBD1. This CDR3 is 13 amino acids long. Germline CDR1 SGHVS, CDR2 FQNEAQ. With 0 bases clipped from V and 7 bases from J, the junction kept 1 base outside the gene matches.

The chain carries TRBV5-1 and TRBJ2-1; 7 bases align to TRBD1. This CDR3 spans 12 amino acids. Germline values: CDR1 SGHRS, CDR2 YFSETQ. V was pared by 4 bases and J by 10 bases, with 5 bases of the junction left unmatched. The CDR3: CASSTKQGEQFF. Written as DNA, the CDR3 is TGCGCCAGCAGCACAAAACAGGGGGAGCAGTTCTTC.

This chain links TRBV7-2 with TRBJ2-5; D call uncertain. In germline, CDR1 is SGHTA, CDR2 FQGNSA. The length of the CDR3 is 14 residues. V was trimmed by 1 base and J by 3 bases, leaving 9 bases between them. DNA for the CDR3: TGTGCCAGCAGCTTAGTTTCAGTAAAAGAGACCCAGTACTTC. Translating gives CASSLVSVKETQYF.

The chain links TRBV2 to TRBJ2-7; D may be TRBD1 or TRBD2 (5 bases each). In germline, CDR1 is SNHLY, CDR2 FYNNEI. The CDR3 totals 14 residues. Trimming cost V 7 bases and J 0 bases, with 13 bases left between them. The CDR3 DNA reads TGTGCCAGCAAGCCCGGGACGGGCTCCTACGAGCAGTACTTC. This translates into CASKPGTGSYEQYF.

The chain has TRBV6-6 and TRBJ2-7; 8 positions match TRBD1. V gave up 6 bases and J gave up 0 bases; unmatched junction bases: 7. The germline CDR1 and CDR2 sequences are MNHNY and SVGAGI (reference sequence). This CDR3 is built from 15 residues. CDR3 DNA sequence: TGTGCCAGCAGCCCAGACAGGGGATACTCCTACGAGCAGTACTTC. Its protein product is CASSPDRGYSYEQYF.

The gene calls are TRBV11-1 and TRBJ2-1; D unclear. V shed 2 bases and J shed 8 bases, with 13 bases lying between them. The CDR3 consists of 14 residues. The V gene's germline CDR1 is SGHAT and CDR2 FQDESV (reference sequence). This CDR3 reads CASSLKSFVDEQFF. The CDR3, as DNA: TGTGCCAGCAGCTTAAAGTCCTTCGTGGATGAGCAGTTCTTC.

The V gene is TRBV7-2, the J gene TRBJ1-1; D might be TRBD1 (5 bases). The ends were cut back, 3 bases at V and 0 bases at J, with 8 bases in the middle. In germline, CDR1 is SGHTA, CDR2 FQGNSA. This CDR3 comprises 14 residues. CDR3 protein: CASSFTQVNTEAFF. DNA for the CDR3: TGTGCCAGCAGCTTCACACAGGTGAACACTGAAGCTTTCTTT.